These 8 T cell receptor beta chains were sequenced from one sample in a study of neurological immune-mediated disorders. MiXCR was run by TCRdb on the 5' RACE reads, yielding one entry per CDR3 protein. The data contain around 29,000 distinct CDR3 sequences, 9.5% to 13% of them singletons. The sequenced sample was PBMCs. The receptor set was obtained from a woman between 55 and 75 years old in good health.

This clonotype came up many times. The rearrangement uses TRBV4-2 and TRBJ2-2; D gene uncertain. Deletions cut 4 bases from V and 6 bases from J, with 12 bases between. The CDR3 is 14 amino acids. Germline-derived CDR1 and CDR2 are LGHNA and YNFKEQ. CDR3 DNA sequence: TGTGCCAGCAGCCCCCGGTTCTTATCCGGGGAGCTGTTTTTT. This gives the protein CASSPRFLSGELFF.

There are many counts of this clonotype. This sequence joins TRBV20-1 and TRBJ1-2; maybe TRBD1 (5 bases). Deletions cut 1 base from V and 0 bases from J, with 9 bases between. CDR3 length equals 14 residues. Germline V CDR1 and CDR2: DFQATT, SNEGSKA (reference sequence). The CDR3 loop is CSARATETNYGYTF. The CDR3 region has the DNA TGCAGTGCTAGAGCGACAGAGACTAACTATGGCTACACCTTC.

This clonotype has ten or more counts. The CDR3 sequence is CASSPGTGINQPQHF. The CDR3 region has the DNA TGTGCCAGCAGTCCCGGGACAGGTATCAATCAGCCCCAGCATTTT. The genes are TRBV7-2 and TRBJ1-5; TRBD1 aligns across 8 bases. Germline CDR1 is SGHTA and CDR2 is FQGNSA. The CDR3 is made up of 15 amino acids. Germline trimming cut 6 bases from V and 3 bases from J; bases unmatched to any gene: 7.

Details on this clonotype: One end of the junction does not line up with germline, which may come from a read error. The chain uses TRBV5-5 and TRBJ2-1; maybe TRBD1 (5 bases). Germline CDR1 and CDR2: SGHKS and YYEKEE (reference sequence). CDR3 length: 13 residues. CDR3 protein: CASSGAKSNEHFF. The CDR3 bases are TGTGCCAGCAGCGGGGCCAAATCCAATGAGCACTTCTTC.

This clonotype was counted at least ten times. The CDR3 bases are TGCGCCAGCAGCTTGGAGGGGTTGAATGAGCAGTTCTTC. This codes for CASSLEGLNEQFF. The genes are TRBV5-1 and TRBJ2-1; D is possibly TRBD1 (5 bases). From germline, CDR1 is SGHRS and CDR2 YFSETQ. The CDR3 contains 13 residues. Trimming shortened V by 0 bases and J by 7 bases, and 8 bases separated the two germline ends.

This clonotype has a count of ten or more. This chain connects TRBV3-1 to TRBJ1-4; the D is unclear. Germline V gene data show CDR1 as LGHDT and CDR2 as YNNKEL (reference sequence). Trimming cost V 6 bases and J 7 bases, with 9 bases left between them. This CDR3 has 12 amino acids. CDR3: CASRSPREKLFF. CDR3 in DNA: TGTGCCAGCAGATCCCCTCGTGAAAAACTGTTTTTT.

This clonotype was counted ten times or more. The rearrangement joins TRBV5-6 to TRBJ1-3; D gene unclear. The CDR3 is 16 residues long. V lost 0 bases to trimming and J lost 4 bases, with 14 bases between them. CDR1 SGHDT and CDR2 YYEEEE come from the germline V gene. The CDR3 is CASSLVTEGVGNTIYF. DNA for the CDR3: TGTGCCAGCAGCTTGGTCACAGAAGGAGTCGGAAACACCATATATTTT.

By sample share, this clonotype is medium-sized. The chain has TRBV3-1 and TRBJ1-6; D remains unclear. The CDR3 is 12 amino acids. Trimming took off 2 bases at V and 9 bases at J, with 5 bases between the two ends. Germline V lookup: CDR1 LGHDT, CDR2 YNNKEL (reference sequence). The CDR3 nucleotides are TGTGCCAGCAGCCAAAGCACTTCACCCCTCCACTTT. Translation: CASSQSTSPLHF.